The 6 T cell receptor beta chains reported below all come from one sample, sequenced in a study of immune cell composition in non-small cell lung cancer. Some clones are missing from TCRdb's copy, which holds only in-frame ones; the method was immunoSEQ multiplex PCR. The table lists approximately 4,000 clones, 70% to 85% of them singletons. The specimen was lung tumor tissue. Receptors were obtained from a human donor with non-small cell lung cancer.

This clone appeared once. The chain couples TRBV5-1 to TRBJ1-5; tentatively, D is TRBD1 (6 bases). Germline values: CDR1 SGHRS, CDR2 YFSETQ. The CDR3 consists of 14 residues. The germline V and J ends were trimmed by 4 bases and 7 bases, with 15 bases remaining between them. CDR3 sequence (DNA): TGCGCCAGCAGCCCGGGGGGGCCAGGGCAGCCCCAGCATTTT. Translated, it gives CASSPGGPGQPQHF.

Only a few counts were recorded for this clone. This chain joins TRBV7-9 and TRBJ2-7; 7 nucleotides line up with TRBD1. The CDR3 runs 13 residues. CDR1 is SEHNR, CDR2 FQNEAQ, per germline (reference sequence). V shed 5 bases, J shed 4 bases, and the junction held 5 bases outside the gene matches. CDR3 amino acids: CASSRDREYEQYF. The CDR3 DNA reads TGTGCCAGCAGCCGGGACAGAGAATACGAGCAGTACTTC.

The CDR3 sequence is CASSLVDGKDGYTF. The CDR3, as DNA: TGTGCCAGCAGCTTGGTGGACGGGAAAGATGGCTACACCTTC. The V gene is TRBV11-2, the J gene TRBJ1-2; D remains ambiguous. CDR3 length: 14 amino acids. Between the trimmed V and J ends, which lost 3 bases and 6 bases, there was a span of 14 bases. Germline loops: CDR1 SGHAT, CDR2 FQNNGV.

The chain has TRBV5-4 and TRBJ2-5, with 8 positions matching TRBD2. Per the germline V gene, CDR1 is SGHNT and CDR2 is YYREEE (reference sequence). Germline trimming cut 4 bases from V and 5 bases from J; bases unmatched to any gene: 10. This CDR3 comprises 15 residues. The CDR3 DNA follows: TGTGCCAGCAGCCCCGACGGGGGGGCCCGTGAGACCCAGTACTTC. This translates into CASSPDGGARETQYF.

V gene TRBV5-6 combines with J gene TRBJ2-1, with D maybe TRBD1 (6 bases). Germline CDR1 SGHDT, CDR2 YYEEEE. V was cut by 4 bases and J by 7 bases, with 21 bases left in between. The length of the CDR3 is 16 residues. The CDR3 DNA sequence: TGTGCCAGCAGCCGCCTATCAGGGGCTACCCAAAATGAGCAGTTCTTC. Amino acids: CASSRLSGATQNEQFF.

This rearrangement joins TRBV11-1 to TRBJ1-3; D not resolved. V lost 0 bases, J lost 4 bases, and 10 bases lay in between. In germline, CDR1 is SGHAT, CDR2 FQDESV (reference sequence). CDR3 size: 15 residues. CDR3 sequence reads: CASSLANLAGNTIYF. DNA for the CDR3: TGTGCCAGCAGCTTAGCGAATCTGGCCGGAAACACCATATATTTT.